A single sample gave rise to the 26 T cell receptor beta chains below, sequenced in a study of T cell responses to AZD1222 COVID-19 vaccine. Method: immunoSEQ multiplex PCR; TCRdb's copy keeps in-frame clones and lacks some. The table has about 180,000 clones, around 90% seen once. The source was peripheral blood, collected 28 days after the second AZD1222 dose. These receptors were collected from an adult who received the AZD1222 COVID-19 vaccine.

J is TRBJ2-5 and V is TRBV30; TRBD1 matches at 8 bases. The CDR3 covers 15 residues. CDR1 and CDR2 (germline): GTSNPN, SVGIG (reference sequence). The ends lost 3 bases at V and 3 bases at J; junction bases unmatched: 9. CDR3 in DNA: TGTGCCTGGAGCGTGGGCGGGACAGGTGAAGAGACCCAGTACTTC. Translation: CAWSVGGTGEETQYF.

The J gene is TRBJ2-7, the V gene TRBV5-1; maybe TRBD1 (6 bases). Looked up from germline, CDR1 is SGHRS and CDR2 is YFSETQ. Between the trimmed V and J ends, which lost 1 base and 1 base, there was a span of 12 bases. The CDR3 covers 15 residues. The CDR3 loop is CASSLWDTPSYEQYF. CDR3 nucleotide sequence: TGCGCCAGCAGCTTGTGGGACACACCATCCTACGAGCAGTACTTC.

J is TRBJ1-5 and V is TRBV18; D is unresolved. Trimming cost V 1 base and J 2 bases, with 6 bases left between them. CDR1 and CDR2 (germline): KGHSH, LQKENI. CDR3 length: 14 amino acids. The CDR3 DNA is TGTGCCAGCTCACCACGAGAGGGCAATCAGCCCCAGCATTTT. Amino acid sequence: CASSPREGNQPQHF.

This sequence joins TRBV18 and TRBJ1-6, with 8 bases identical to TRBD1. The CDR3 runs 18 residues. Germline V gene lookup returns CDR1 KGHSH and CDR2 LQKENI. The V gene end was trimmed by 2 bases and the J gene end by 5 bases; junction bases not matched to a gene: 11. CDR3 region: CASSPNGQGPTHNSPLHF. Here the CDR3 DNA reads TGTGCCAGCTCACCAAATGGACAGGGCCCCACCCATAATTCACCCCTCCACTTT.

This clone was counted once. The rearrangement uses TRBV18 and TRBJ2-7, with D unclear. There are 16 residues in the CDR3. With 0 bases removed from V and 5 bases from J, the gap between germline ends came to 17 bases. Germline V CDR1 and CDR2: KGHSH, LQKENI. CDR3 protein: CASSPPETEPSHEQYF. The CDR3 DNA sequence: TGTGCCAGCTCACCACCGGAGACGGAGCCTTCCCACGAGCAGTACTTC.

The V gene is TRBV18, the J gene TRBJ2-7; D tentatively reads TRBD1 or TRBD2 (5 bases each). V was clipped by 6 bases and J by 3 bases, with 15 bases between them. Looked up from germline, CDR1 is KGHSH and CDR2 is LQKENI. The CDR3 consists of 14 residues. The CDR3 DNA reads TGTGCCAGCTCGCGAGGGGCGGCGGGCTACGAGCAGTACTTC. It is translated as CASSRGAAGYEQYF.

The chain employs TRBV7-8 and TRBJ2-5; D is possibly TRBD1 (6 bases). V gave up 5 bases and J gave up 2 bases, with 15 bases separating them. This CDR3 has 15 amino acids. Looked up from germline, CDR1 is SGHVS and CDR2 is FQNEAQ. The CDR3 loop is CASSPRQAAQETQYF. In DNA, the CDR3 is TGTGCCAGCAGCCCCCGACAGGCTGCTCAAGAGACCCAGTACTTC.

V usage is TRBV7-2 and J usage is TRBJ2-3, with D tentatively TRBD1 (5 bases). Trimming cost V 5 bases and J 7 bases, with 10 bases left between them. The CDR3 length is 12 residues. From germline, CDR1 is SGHTA and CDR2 FQGNSA. CDR3 in amino acids: CASSPDRYTQYF. The CDR3 DNA follows: TGTGCCAGCAGCCCAGACAGATATACGCAGTATTTT.

This clone turned up a few times. This sequence joins TRBV29-1 and TRBJ1-1; D remains ambiguous. CDR1 is SQVTM, CDR2 ANQGSEA, per germline. This CDR3 has 12 residues. V was cut by 5 bases and J by 2 bases, with 9 bases left in between. This chain's CDR3 is CSVKTDNTEAFF. The DNA for the CDR3 is TGCAGCGTTAAGACGGACAACACTGAAGCTTTCTTT. Based on the CDR3 plus reference TRBV29-1 and TRBJ1-1, the full variable domain is SAVISQKPSRDICQRGTSLTIQCQVDSQVTMMFWYRQQPGQSLTLIATANQGSEATYESGFVIDKFPISRPNLTFSTLTVSNMSPEDSSIYLCSVKTDNTEAFFGQGTRLTVV.

The rearrangement uses TRBV11-2 and TRBJ1-2, with D tentatively TRBD1 (5 bases). Germline CDR1 is SGHAT and CDR2 is FQNNGV. The CDR3 is made up of 13 amino acids. Trimming took 5 bases from V and 7 from J, leaving 14 bases between them. Here the CDR3 reads CASSPRRGFGYTF. CDR3 DNA sequence: TGTGCCAGCAGCCCCCGGAGGGGTTTTGGCTACACCTTC. The full variable domain, its missing parts supplied by reference TRBV11-2 and TRBJ1-2, is EAGVAQSPRYKIIEKRQSVAFWCNPISGHATLYWYQQILGQGPKLLIQFQNNGVVDDSQLPKDRFSAERLKGVDSTLKIQPAKLEDSAVYLCASSPRRGFGYTFGSGTRLTVV.

V gene TRBV6-5 combines with J gene TRBJ1-1; 8 bases line up with TRBD1. After removal of 6 bases from V and 2 bases from J, the junction contained 8 bases not matched to a gene. Germline V gene lookup returns CDR1 MNHEY and CDR2 SVGAGI. The CDR3 has 15 residues. The CDR3 loop reads CASSPSGQVNTEAFF. CDR3 nucleotides: TGTGCCAGCAGCCCGTCGGGACAGGTAAACACTGAAGCTTTCTTT.

V is TRBV29-1 and J is TRBJ2-7; 7 bases align to TRBD2. Germline-derived CDR1 and CDR2 are SQVTM and ANQGSEA. Germline trimming cut 6 bases from V and 2 bases from J; bases unmatched to any gene: 16. The CDR3 length is 16 residues. CDR3 DNA sequence: TGCAGCGTGGGGGGGGTCCGGGACGTTGGTCCCTACGAGCAGTACTTC. This encodes CSVGGVRDVGPYEQYF.

The chain combines TRBV11-2 with TRBJ2-7, with 13 nucleotides matching TRBD2. Germline V lookup: CDR1 SGHAT, CDR2 FQNNGV. The CDR3 is 16 amino acids. J lost 6 bases, V lost 4 bases, and 9 bases had no gene match. DNA for the CDR3: TGTGCCAGCAGCTGGGGGACTAGCGGGGCCCCCACCGAGCAGTACTTC. As protein: CASSWGTSGAPTEQYF.

This sequence joins TRBV6-5 and TRBJ1-6, with no clear D. The CDR3 loop spans 14 amino acids. Germline lookup yields CDR1 MNHEY and CDR2 SVGAGI. V was shortened by 8 bases and J by 1 base, with 9 bases between the two germline ends. This CDR3 reads CASQIDSYNSPLHF. The CDR3 DNA is TGTGCCAGCCAGATTGATTCCTATAATTCACCCCTCCACTTT.

The chain has TRBV19 and TRBJ1-2, with D maybe TRBD1 (5 bases). The CDR3 totals 17 residues. V lost 1 base and J lost 2, with 17 bases in between. The germline V gene has CDR1 LNHDA and CDR2 SQIVND (reference sequence). CDR3 sequence: CASSIGAGWDLNYGYTF. For the CDR3, the DNA is TGTGCCAGTAGTATAGGGGCCGGCTGGGACTTAAACTATGGCTACACCTTC.

The rearrangement joins TRBV10-3 to TRBJ1-1; D is ambiguous. Deletions cut 6 bases from V and 2 bases from J, with 10 bases between. The CDR3 spans 13 residues. The germline CDR1 and CDR2 sequences are ENHRY and SYGVKD. CDR3 loop: CAISLEGNTEAFF. The CDR3 DNA sequence: TGTGCCATCAGCTTGGAGGGAAACACTGAAGCTTTCTTT.

V is TRBV2 and J is TRBJ2-7; tentative D call: TRBD2 (6 bases). This CDR3 contains 10 residues. The V and J ends lost 6 bases and 8 bases respectively, with 8 bases between them. Germline CDR1 reads SNHLY; CDR2 reads FYNNEI. CDR3 coding DNA: TGTGCCAGCAGGGGGGGTAAGCAGTACTTC. Residues: CASRGGKQYF.

This chain links TRBV6-2 or TRBV6-3 with TRBJ1-1; D not resolved. The germline V gene has CDR1 MNHEY and CDR2 SVGEGT. The length of the CDR3 is 14 residues. V was pared by 2 bases and J by 4 bases, with 11 bases between. The CDR3 DNA reads as TGTGCCAGCAGTTACCAAGCCGGGGTCACTGAAGCTTTCTTT. This encodes CASSYQAGVTEAFF.

V usage is TRBV6-5 and J usage is TRBJ1-2, with D tentatively TRBD1 (5 bases). The CDR3 has 12 residues. The V and J ends lost 5 bases and 6 bases respectively, with 10 bases between them. Germline CDR1 is MNHEY and CDR2 is SVGAGI. This CDR3 is CASSQGGDGYTF. The CDR3 region has the DNA TGTGCCAGCAGTCAGGGTGGCGATGGCTACACCTTC.

This clone has only a few counts. The chain links TRBV28 to TRBJ1-5; no clear D gene. The CDR3 sequence is 13 residues long. CDR1 and CDR2 (germline): MDHEN, SYDVKM. V was pared by 5 bases and J by 0 bases, with 5 bases between. CDR3: CASSENSNQPQHF. In DNA, the CDR3 is TGTGCCAGCAGTGAAAATAGCAATCAGCCCCAGCATTTT.

The rearrangement links TRBV27 to TRBJ2-2, with TRBD2 as a possible D gene (7 bases). Germline CDR1 and CDR2: MNHEY and SMNVEV (reference sequence). The CDR3 has 15 residues. Trimming pared 7 bases from V and 0 bases from J, leaving 12 bases between. CDR3 region: CASTLGGPNTGELFF. As DNA, the CDR3 is TGTGCCAGCACTCTCGGGGGGCCGAACACCGGGGAGCTGTTTTTT.

The chain recombines TRBV5-1 with TRBJ1-4; TRBD1 might be the D (5 bases). Between the trimmed V and J ends, which lost 7 bases and 4 bases, there was a span of 17 bases. CDR1 is SGHRS, CDR2 YFSETQ, per germline. CDR3 length equals 15 residues. CDR3 bases: TGCGCCAGCCGGCAGGGCACGGGGGGTAATGAAAAACTGTTTTTT. This codes for CASRQGTGGNEKLFF.

This chain joins TRBV6-6 and TRBJ2-2, with 9 bases identical to TRBD1. The trim removed 6 bases at V and 1 base at J, leaving 6 bases unmatched. The germline V gene encodes CDR1 MNHNY and CDR2 SVGAGI (reference sequence). The CDR3 spans 16 residues. The CDR3 sequence is CASSPRTGVNTGELFF. The CDR3 coding sequence is TGTGCCAGCAGCCCCAGGACAGGGGTGAACACCGGGGAGCTGTTTTTT.

The gene calls are TRBV7-9 and TRBJ1-3, with 7 bases identical to TRBD1. CDR1 and CDR2 from the germline V gene are SEHNR and FQNEAQ (reference sequence). J lost 2 bases, V lost 5 bases, and 6 bases had no gene match. CDR3 length equals 15 residues. Here the CDR3 DNA reads TGTGCCAGCAGCCAACAGGGGTCGGCTGGAAACACCATATATTTT. Residues: CASSQQGSAGNTIYF.

V usage is TRBV11-2 and J usage is TRBJ1-1; 12 bases map to TRBD1. Losses at the gene ends were 6 bases for V and 11 bases for J; bases not matched to a gene: 10. Per germline, CDR1 SGHAT and CDR2 FQNNGV. This CDR3 has 14 amino acids. CDR3: CASRLPGQGAVAFF. CDR3 in DNA: TGTGCCAGCAGACTACCGGGACAGGGGGCCGTTGCTTTCTTT.

The J gene is TRBJ1-1, the V gene TRBV3-1 (or the pseudogene TRBV3-2); D remains ambiguous. The CDR3 spans 13 residues. Germline loops: CDR1 LGHDT, CDR2 YNNKEL (reference sequence). V was pared by 5 bases and J by 4 bases, with 11 bases between. CDR3 region: CASSEAGFTEAFF. The CDR3 region has the DNA TGTGCCAGCAGCGAAGCGGGGTTCACTGAAGCTTTCTTT.